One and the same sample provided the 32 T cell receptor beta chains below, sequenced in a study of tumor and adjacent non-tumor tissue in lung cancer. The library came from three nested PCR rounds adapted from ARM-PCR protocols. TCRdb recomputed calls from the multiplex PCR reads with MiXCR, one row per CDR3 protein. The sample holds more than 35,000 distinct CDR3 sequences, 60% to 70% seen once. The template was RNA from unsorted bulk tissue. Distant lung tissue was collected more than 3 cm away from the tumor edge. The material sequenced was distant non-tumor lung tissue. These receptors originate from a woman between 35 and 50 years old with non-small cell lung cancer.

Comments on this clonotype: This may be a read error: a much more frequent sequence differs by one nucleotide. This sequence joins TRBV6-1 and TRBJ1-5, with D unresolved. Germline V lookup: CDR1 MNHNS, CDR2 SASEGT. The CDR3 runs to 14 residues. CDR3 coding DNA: TGTGTCAGCAACCAAGCAAGGGTTGGTCAGCCCCAGCATTTT. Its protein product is CVSNQARVGQPQHF.

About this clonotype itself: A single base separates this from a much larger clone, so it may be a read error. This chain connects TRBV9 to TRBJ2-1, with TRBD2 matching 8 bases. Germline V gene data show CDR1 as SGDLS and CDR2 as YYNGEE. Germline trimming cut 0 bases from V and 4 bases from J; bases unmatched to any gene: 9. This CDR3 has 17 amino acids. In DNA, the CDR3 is TGTGCCAGCAGCGTAGGGGCGGGCAGCGGGGGTTACAATGAGCAGTTCTTC. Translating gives CASSVGAGSGGYNEQFF.

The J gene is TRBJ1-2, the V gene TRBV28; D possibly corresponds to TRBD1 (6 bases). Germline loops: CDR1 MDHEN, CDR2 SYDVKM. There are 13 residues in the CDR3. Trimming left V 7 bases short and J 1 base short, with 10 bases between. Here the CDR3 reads CASKFRGNYGYTF. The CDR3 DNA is TGTGCCAGCAAATTCAGGGGTAACTATGGCTACACCTTC.

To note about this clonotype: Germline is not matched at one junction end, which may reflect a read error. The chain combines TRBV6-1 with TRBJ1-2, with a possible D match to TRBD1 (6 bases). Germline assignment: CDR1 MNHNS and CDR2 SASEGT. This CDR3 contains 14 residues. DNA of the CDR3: TGTGCCAGCAGGACACAGGGTAGGGACTATGTCTACACCTTC. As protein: CASRTQGRDYVYTF.

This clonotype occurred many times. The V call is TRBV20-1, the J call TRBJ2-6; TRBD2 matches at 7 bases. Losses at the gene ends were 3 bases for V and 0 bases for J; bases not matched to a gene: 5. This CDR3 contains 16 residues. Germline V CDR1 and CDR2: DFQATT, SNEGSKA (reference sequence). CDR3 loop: CSARASGRSGANVLTF. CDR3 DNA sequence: TGCAGTGCTAGGGCTAGCGGACGCTCTGGGGCCAACGTCCTGACTTTC.

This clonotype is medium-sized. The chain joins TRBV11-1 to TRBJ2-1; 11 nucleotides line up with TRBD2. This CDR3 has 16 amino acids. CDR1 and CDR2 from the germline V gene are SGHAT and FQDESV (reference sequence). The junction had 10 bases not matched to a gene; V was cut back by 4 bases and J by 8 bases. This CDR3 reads CASSSPNGLAGHEQFF. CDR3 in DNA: TGTGCCAGCAGCTCCCCAAACGGACTAGCGGGTCATGAGCAGTTCTTC.

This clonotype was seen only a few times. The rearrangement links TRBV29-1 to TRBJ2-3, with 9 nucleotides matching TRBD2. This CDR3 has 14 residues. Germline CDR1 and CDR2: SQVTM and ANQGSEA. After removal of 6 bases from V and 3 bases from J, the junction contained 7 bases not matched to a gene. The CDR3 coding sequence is TGCAGCGTCGCAAATAGCGGGGGTACAGATACGCAGTATTTT. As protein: CSVANSGGTDTQYF.

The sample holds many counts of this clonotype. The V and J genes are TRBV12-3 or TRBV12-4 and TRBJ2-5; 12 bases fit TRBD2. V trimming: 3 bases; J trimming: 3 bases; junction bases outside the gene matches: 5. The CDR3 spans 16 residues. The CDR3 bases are TGTGCCAGCAGTTTTAGGCTAGCGGGGGGGGAAGAGACCCAGTACTTC. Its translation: CASSFRLAGGEETQYF.

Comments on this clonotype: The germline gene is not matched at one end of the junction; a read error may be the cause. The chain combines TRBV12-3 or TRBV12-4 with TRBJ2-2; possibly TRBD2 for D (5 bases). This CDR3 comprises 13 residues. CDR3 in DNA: TGTGCCGGCAGTTTGTTGCGAACCGGGGAGCCGTTTTTT. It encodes CAGSLLRTGEPFF.

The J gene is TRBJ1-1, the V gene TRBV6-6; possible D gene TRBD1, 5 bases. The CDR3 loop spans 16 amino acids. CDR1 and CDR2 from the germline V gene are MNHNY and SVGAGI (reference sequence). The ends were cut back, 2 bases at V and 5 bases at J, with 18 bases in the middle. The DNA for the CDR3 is TGTGCCAGCAGTTACGGTATGGGGCGGGGGGGTACTGAAGCTTTCTTT. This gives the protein CASSYGMGRGGTEAFF.

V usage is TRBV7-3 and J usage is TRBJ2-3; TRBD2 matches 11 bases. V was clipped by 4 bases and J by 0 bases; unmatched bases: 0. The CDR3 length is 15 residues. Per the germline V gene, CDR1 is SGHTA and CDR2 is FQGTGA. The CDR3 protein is CASSSSGRSTDTQYF. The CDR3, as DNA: TGTGCCAGCAGCTCTAGCGGGAGGAGCACAGATACGCAGTATTTT.

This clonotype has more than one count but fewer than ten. CDR3 DNA: TGTGCCAGTAGTCTCCCCGGACGGAGCAATCAGCCCCAGCATTTT. Its translation: CASSLPGRSNQPQHF. This chain connects TRBV28 to TRBJ1-5; D gene uncertain. This CDR3 has 15 amino acids. With 9 bases removed from V and 1 base from J, the gap between germline ends came to 16 bases. Per the germline V gene, CDR1 is MDHEN and CDR2 is SYDVKM.

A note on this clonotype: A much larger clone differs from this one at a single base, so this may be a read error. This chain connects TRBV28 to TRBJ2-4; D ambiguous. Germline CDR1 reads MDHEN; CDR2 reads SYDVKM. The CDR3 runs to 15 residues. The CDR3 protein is CACSLISRNRVIQYF. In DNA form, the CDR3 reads TGTGCCTGCAGTTTGATCTCCCGGAATAGGGTCATTCAGTACTTC.

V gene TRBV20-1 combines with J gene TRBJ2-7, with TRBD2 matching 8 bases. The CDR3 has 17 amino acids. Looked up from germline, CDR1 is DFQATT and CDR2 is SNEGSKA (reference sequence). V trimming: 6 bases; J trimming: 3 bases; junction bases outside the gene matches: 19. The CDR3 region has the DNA TGCAGTGCCAGACGGGGGGGGTCTCGGTTCCTTTTCTACGAGCAGTACTTC. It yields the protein CSARRGGSRFLFYEQYF.

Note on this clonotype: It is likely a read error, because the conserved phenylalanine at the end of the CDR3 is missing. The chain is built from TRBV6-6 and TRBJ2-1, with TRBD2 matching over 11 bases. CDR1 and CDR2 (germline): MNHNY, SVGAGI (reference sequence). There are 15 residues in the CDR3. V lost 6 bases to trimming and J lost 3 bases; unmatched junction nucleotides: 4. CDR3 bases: TGTGCCAGCAGCTCGGGGACTAGCGGCTACAATGAGCAGTTCCCC. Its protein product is CASSSGTSGYNEQFP.

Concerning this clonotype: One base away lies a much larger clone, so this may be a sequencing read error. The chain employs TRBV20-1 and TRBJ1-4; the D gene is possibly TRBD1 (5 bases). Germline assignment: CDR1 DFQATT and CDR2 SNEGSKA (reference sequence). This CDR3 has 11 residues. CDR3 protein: CTANQGEKLFF. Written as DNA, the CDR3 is TGCACTGCTAACCAGGGCGAAAAACTGTTTTTT.

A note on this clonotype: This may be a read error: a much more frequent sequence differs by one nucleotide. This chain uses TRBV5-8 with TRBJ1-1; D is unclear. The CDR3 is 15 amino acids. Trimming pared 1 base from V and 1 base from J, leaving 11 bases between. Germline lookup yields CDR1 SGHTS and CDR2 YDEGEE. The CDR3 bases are TGTGCCAGCAGCTTGCTGGGCAGCCCGAACACTGAAGCTTTCTTT. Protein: CASSLLGSPNTEAFF.

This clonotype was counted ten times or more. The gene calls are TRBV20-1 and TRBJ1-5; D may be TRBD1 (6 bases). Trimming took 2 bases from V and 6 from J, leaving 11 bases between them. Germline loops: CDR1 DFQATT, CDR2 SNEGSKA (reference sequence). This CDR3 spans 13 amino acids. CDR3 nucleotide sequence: TGCAGTGCTAGACAGGGGATGGGTCAGCCCCAGCATTTT. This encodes CSARQGMGQPQHF.

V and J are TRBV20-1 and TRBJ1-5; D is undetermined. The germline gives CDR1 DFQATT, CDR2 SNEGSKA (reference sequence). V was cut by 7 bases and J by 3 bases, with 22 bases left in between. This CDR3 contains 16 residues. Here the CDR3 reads CSVLFLAGSPNQPQHF. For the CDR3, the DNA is TGCAGTGTTCTCTTCCTGGCAGGCTCTCCCAATCAGCCCCAGCATTTT.

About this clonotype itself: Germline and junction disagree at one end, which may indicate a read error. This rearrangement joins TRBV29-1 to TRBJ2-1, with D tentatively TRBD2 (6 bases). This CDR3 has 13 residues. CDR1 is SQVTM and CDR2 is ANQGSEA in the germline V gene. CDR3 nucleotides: TGCAGCGCACGGGAGTACCTCTACAATGAGCTGTTCTTC. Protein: CSAREYLYNELFF.

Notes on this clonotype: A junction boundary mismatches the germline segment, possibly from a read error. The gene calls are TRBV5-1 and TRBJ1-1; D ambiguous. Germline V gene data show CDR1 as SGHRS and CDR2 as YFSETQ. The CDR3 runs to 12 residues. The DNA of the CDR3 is TGCGCCAGAAGCTTGGCAGGCACTGAAGCTTTCTTT. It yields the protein CARSLAGTEAFF.

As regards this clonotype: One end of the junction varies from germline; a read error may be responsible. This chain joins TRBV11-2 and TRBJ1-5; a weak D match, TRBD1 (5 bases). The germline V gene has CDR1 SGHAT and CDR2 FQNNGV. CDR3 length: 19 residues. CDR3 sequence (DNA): TGTGCCTGCAGCCTGCGGGACGGAGACAATCTATATAGCAATCAGCCCCAGCATTTT. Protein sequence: CACSLRDGDNLYSNQPQHF. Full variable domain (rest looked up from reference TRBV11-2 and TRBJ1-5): EAGVAQSPRYKIIEKRQSVAFWCNPISGHATLYWYQQILGQGPKLLIQFQNNGVVDDSQLPKDRFSAERLKGVDSTLKIQPAKLEDSAVYLCACSLRDGDNLYSNQPQHFGDGTRLSIL.

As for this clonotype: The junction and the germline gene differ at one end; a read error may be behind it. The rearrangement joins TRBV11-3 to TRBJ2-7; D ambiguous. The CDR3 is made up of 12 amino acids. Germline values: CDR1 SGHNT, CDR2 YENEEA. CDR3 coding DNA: TGTGCCAGCACCTTAGAAATGGACGAGCAGTACTTC. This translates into CASTLEMDEQYF.

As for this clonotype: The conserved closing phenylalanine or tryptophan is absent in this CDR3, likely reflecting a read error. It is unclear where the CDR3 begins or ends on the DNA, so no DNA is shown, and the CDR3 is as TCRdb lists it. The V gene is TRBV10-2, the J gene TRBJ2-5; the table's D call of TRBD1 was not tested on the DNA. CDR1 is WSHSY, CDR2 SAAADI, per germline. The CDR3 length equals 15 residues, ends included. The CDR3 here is CASSESGRGRETQYV.

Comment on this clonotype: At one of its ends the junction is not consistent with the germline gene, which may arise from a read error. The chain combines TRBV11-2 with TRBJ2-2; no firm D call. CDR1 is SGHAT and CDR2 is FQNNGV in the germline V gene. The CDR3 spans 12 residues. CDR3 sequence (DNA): TGTGCAAGCAACTTAGAATCCTGGGAGCTGTTTTTT. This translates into CASNLESWELFF.

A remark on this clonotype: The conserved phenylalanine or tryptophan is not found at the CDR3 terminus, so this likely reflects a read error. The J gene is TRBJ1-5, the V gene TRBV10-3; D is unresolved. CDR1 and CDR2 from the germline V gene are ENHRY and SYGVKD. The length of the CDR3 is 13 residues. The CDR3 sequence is CAISESGSMSQHL. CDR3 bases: TGTGCCATTAGTGAATCAGGAAGCATGTCCCAGCATTTA.

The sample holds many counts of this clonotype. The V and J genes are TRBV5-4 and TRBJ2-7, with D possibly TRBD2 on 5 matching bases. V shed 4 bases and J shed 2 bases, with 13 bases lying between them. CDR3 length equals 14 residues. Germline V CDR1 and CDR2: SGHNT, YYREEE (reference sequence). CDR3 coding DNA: TGTGCCAGCAGCCCTTGGCGGAGGCCCTACGAGCAGTACTTC. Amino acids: CASSPWRRPYEQYF.

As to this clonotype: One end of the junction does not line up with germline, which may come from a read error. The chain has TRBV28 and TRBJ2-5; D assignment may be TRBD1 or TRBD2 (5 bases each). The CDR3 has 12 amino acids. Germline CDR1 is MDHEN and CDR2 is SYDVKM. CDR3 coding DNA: TGTGCCAGCGTTGAGCAGTCAGGGACCCAGTGCTTC. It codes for CASVEQSGTQCF.

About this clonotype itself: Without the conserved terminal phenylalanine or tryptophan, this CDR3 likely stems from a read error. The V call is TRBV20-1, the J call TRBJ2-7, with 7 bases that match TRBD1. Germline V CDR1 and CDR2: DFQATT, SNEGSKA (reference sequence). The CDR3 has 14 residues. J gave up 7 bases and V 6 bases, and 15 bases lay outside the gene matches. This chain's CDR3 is CSADSREGAGEQYL. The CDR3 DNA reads TGCAGTGCCGACTCCCGCGAGGGGGCCGGTGAGCAGTACTTA.

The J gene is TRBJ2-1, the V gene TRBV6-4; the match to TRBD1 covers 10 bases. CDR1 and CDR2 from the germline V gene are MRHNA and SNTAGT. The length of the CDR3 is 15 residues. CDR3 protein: CTNSDERTGGNEQFF. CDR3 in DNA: TGTACCAACAGTGACGAGAGGACAGGGGGAAATGAGCAGTTCTTC.

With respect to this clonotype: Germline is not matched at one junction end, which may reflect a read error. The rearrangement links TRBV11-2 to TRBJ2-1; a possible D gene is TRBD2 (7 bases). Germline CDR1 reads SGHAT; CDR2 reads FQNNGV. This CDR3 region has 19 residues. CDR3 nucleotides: TGTGCAAGCAGCTTAACCACCCTAGTGGGGGGGCCCCGAGTCAGTGAGCAGTTCTTC. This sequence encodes CASSLTTLVGGPRVSEQFF.

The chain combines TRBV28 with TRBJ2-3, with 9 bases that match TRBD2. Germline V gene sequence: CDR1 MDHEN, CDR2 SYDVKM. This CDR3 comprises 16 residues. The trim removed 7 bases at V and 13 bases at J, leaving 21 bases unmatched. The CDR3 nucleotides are TGTGCCAGCACCGCGGGGGGGTACCGGGGGATGTCTGAAAAGTATTTT. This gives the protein CASTAGGYRGMSEKYF.